The present T cell receptor (beta chain) was sequenced within a study of cytomegalovirus exposure and HLA in healthy donors. The study's findings and limits: Later findings reportedly placed an Asian-associated ancestry cluster below the approximately 700-donor mean for N-insertions.

This clone was counted only a few times. Its target is not known. Primers included in the PCR were 60 Vbeta and 13 Jbeta primers. The table came from immunoSEQ multiplex PCR; TCRdb's copy has only in-frame clones and leaves some out. The data contain about 120,000 clones, roughly 80% of them singletons. The V gene lost 2 bases and the J gene lost 3 bases, with 18 bases spanning the gap. CDR3 size: 17 residues. Germline V lookup: CDR1 MDHEN, CDR2 SYDVKM. The sample was PBMCs. This sequence joins TRBV28 and TRBJ2-3; weak D call: TRBD1 (6 bases). The sequence was collected from a female donor in good health and CMV-seronegative. The CDR3 DNA is TGTGCCAGCAGTTTACTAGGGGGATTAGCAAGGACAGATACGCAGTATTTT. Its translation is CASSLLGGLARTDTQYF.